The clone carrying this TCR beta chain was detected a few times. The sample is drawn from a study of response to subunit inactivated influenza vaccine. Each CDR3 protein gets one entry after TCRdb re-called the RT-PCR reads with MiXCR. This table holds 800,000 to 1,000,000 distinct CDR3 sequences, 21% found once. CDR1 is SQVTM, CDR2 ANQGSEA, per germline. V trimming: 5 bases; J trimming: 4 bases; junction bases outside the gene matches: 3. This CDR3 has 13 amino acids. The rearrangement joins TRBV29-1 to TRBJ2-3, with 10 bases fitting TRBD2. This receptor was obtained from a man aged 50 to 59 who received an inactivated influenza vaccine. The input for sequencing was PBMCs from blood, taken 5 to 6 days after vaccination. In DNA form, the CDR3 reads TGCAGCGTTTGTCTAGCGGGAGCAGATACGCAGTATTTT. This encodes CSVCLAGADTQYF.